This TCR beta chain was observed in a study of cytomegalovirus exposure and HLA in healthy donors. Study in general: The study's early data release held roughly 91 million unique TCRs from HLA-typed donors.

Findings and caveats of the study: Analysis performed later showed TCR beta chains linked to HLA being more clonally expanded than equally common others. A later analysis reportedly found that, within productive TCRs, an Asian-associated ancestry cluster had fewer N-insertions than the mean observed across the roughly 730 donors.

Per germline, CDR1 GTSNPN and CDR2 SVGIG (reference sequence). There are 11 residues in the CDR3. V was pared by 0 bases and J by 13 bases, with 12 bases between. 13 Jbeta primers and 60 Vbeta primers were used for the PCR. TCRdb keeps only in-frame clones here, not all; method: immunoSEQ multiplex PCR. The profile shows 150,000 to 200,000 clones, about 75% of them singletons. This clone was seen a handful of times. Antigen unknown. The receptor was derived from a male donor in good health and CMV-seropositive. This chain uses TRBV30 with TRBJ1-1, with unresolved D. Sequenced sample: PBMCs. The CDR3 protein is CAWSVTLGVFF. The CDR3 DNA sequence: TGTGCCTGGAGTGTTACCCTCGGGGTTTTCTTT.